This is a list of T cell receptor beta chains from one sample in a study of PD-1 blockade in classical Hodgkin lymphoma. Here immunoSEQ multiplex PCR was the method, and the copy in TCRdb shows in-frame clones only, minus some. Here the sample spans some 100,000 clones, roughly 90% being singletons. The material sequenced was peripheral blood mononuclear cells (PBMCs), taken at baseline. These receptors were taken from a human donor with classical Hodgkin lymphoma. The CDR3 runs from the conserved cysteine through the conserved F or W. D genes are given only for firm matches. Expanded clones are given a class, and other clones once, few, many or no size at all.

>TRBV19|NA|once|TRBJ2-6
TGTGCCAGTAGTAGCGGACTCTCTGGGGCCAACGTCCTGACTTTC
CASSSGLSGANVLTF
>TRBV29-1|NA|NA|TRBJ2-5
TGCAGCGCCGCCCTAGGGGGGGCTCAAGAGACCCAGTACTTC
CSAALGGAQETQYF
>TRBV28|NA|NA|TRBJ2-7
TGTGCCAGCAGGACCCCGGGCCTGACCTACGAGCAGTACTTC
CASRTPGLTYEQYF
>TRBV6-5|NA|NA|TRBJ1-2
TGTGCCAGCACAGAGATGGAGGGCCGCTATGGCTACACCTTC
CASTEMEGRYGYTF
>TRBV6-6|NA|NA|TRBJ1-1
TGTGCCAGCAGTTTAGGGAGCCCTGAAGCTTTCTTT
CASSLGSPEAFF
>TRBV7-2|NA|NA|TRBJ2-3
TGTGCCAGCAGCTCCCGGGATGGGAGGTCCCCTTGGCGCACAGATACGCAGTATTTT
CASSSRDGRSPWRTDTQYF
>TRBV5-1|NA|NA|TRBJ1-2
TGCGCCAGCAGCCCCGCTGGCCTCAGAGGCTACACCTTC
CASSPAGLRGYTF
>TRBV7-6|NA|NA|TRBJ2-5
TGTGCCAGCAGCTTAGATGCAGGGTGGGCCTCGAAAGGGGAGACCCAGTACTTC
CASSLDAGWASKGETQYF
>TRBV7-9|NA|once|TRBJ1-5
TGTGCCAGCAGCTACTCCACCGGGACTCCTAACAATCAGCCCCAGCATTTT
CASSYSTGTPNNQPQHF
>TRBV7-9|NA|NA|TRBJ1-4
TGTGCCAGCAGCTTAGTGACAGAAGGAAAACTGTTTTTT
CASSLVTEGKLFF
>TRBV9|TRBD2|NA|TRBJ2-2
TGTGCCAGCAGCCCCGGGACTACCTCACCCGGGGAGCTGTTTTTT
CASSPGTTSPGELFF
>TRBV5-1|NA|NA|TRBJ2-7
TGCGCCAGCAGCGCGGCAGAGGGCCACGAGCAGTACTTC
CASSAAEGHEQYF
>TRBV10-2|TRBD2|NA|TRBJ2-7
TGCGCCAGCAGTGAGCTGGGGGCCGGGACTAGCGGGAACTACGAGCAGTACTTC
CASSELGAGTSGNYEQYF
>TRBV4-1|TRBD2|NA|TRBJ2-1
TGCGCCAGCAGCCCTATAGCGGGAGGCTACAATGAGCAGTTCTTC
CASSPIAGGYNEQFF
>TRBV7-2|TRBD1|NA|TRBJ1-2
TGTGCCAGCAGCTTAGCGACAGGGGGCTATGGCTACACCTTC
CASSLATGGYGYTF
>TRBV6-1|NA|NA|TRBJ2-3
TGTGCCAGCACATTTAGCACAGATACGCAGTATTTT
CASTFSTDTQYF
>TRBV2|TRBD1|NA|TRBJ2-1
TGTGCCAGCACCGGGGACAGGGACACGGTGGGTTCCTACAATGAGCAGTTCTTC
CASTGDRDTVGSYNEQFF
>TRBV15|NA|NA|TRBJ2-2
TGTGCCACCAGCAGAGATCGAGGGAGGACCGGGGAGCTGTTTTTT
CATSRDRGRTGELFF
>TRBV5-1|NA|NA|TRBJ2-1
TGCGCCAGCAGCTTCCGGATAGATTATGAGCAGTTCTTC
CASSFRIDYEQFF
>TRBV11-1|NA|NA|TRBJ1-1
TGTGCCAGCAGCTTGGGTCCGGGGAACACTGAAGCTTTCTTT
CASSLGPGNTEAFF
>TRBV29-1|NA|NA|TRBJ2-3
TGCAGCGTTCGACTGGATAGCACAGATACGCAGTATTTT
CSVRLDSTDTQYF
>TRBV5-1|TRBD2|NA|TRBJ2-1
TGCGCCAGCAGTTACCGGACACCGGGACTAGCGGACAATGAGCAGTTCTTC
CASSYRTPGLADNEQFF
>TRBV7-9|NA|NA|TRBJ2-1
TGTGCCAGCAGCCAACCTAGGGAGACGGTTTCCGATGAGCAGTTCTTC
CASSQPRETVSDEQFF
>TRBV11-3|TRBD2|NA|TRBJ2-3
TGTGCCAGCAGCTTAGCGCGGGGGACAGATACGCAGTATTTT
CASSLARGTDTQYF
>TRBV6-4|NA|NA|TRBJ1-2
TGTGCCAGCAGTACGAGGGGAGGTTCCGGCGGCTACACCTTC
CASSTRGGSGGYTF